This T cell receptor beta chain is from a study of control samples from healthy donors and cancer patients. TCRdb's copy holds only in-frame clones and misses some; the assay was immunoSEQ multiplex PCR. The data hold some 130,000 clones, with around 88% observed a single time. In this sample, this clone turned up once. Germline CDR1 reads SGHRS; CDR2 reads YFSETQ. The CDR3 extends over 14 amino acids. V lost 0 bases, J lost 4 bases, and 9 bases lay in between. The source material was blood. This chain uses TRBV5-1 with TRBJ2-3; no firm D call. The TCR originated in a middle-aged man in good health. The CDR3 nucleotides read TGCGCCAGCAGCTTGGACCGGAGCCCAGATACGCAGTATTTT. Its protein is CASSLDRSPDTQYF. Using reference TRBV5-1 and TRBJ2-3 for the parts outside the CDR3, the full variable domain is KAGVTQTPRYLIKTRGQQVTLSCSPISGHRSVSWYQQTPGQGLQFLFEYFSETQRNKGNFPGRFSGRQFSNSRSEMNVSTLELGDSALYLCASSLDRSPDTQYFGPGTRLTVL.